The 18 T cell receptor beta chains listed next were all sequenced from one sample in a study of T cell changes during pregnancy in multiple sclerosis. The method was immunoSEQ multiplex PCR; TCRdb's version includes in-frame clones alone and lacks a portion of them. The sample carries about 41,000 clones, more than 90% recorded once. The sample consisted of CD8+ T cells from peripheral blood mononuclear cells, taken in the third trimester of pregnancy. These TCRs come from a female donor with multiple sclerosis, enrolled in a pregnancy study.

The CDR3 nucleotides are TGTGCCAGCAGCTTTGGGGGGGCTGGCTACGAGCAGTACTTC. It yields the protein CASSFGGAGYEQYF. The V and J genes are TRBV7-8 and TRBJ2-7; a weak D match, TRBD2 (7 bases). CDR3 length equals 14 residues. Germline V gives CDR1 SGHVS, CDR2 FQNEAQ. Trimming stripped 3 bases from V and 3 bases from J, with 12 bases between.

The rearrangement uses TRBV19 and TRBJ2-3; 8 bases align to TRBD2. The CDR3 has 13 amino acids. J gave up 4 bases and V 6 bases, and 3 bases lay outside the gene matches. The germline V gene encodes CDR1 LNHDA and CDR2 SQIVND (reference sequence). CDR3 nucleotide sequence: TGTGCCAGTAGCAGCGGGAGCTCAGATACGCAGTATTTT. As protein: CASSSGSSDTQYF. The full variable domain, with the rest looked up from reference TRBV19 and TRBJ2-3, is DGGITQSPKYLFRKEGQNVTLSCEQNLNHDAMYWYRQDPGQGLRLIYYSQIVNDFQKGDIAEGYSVSREKKESFPLTVTSAQKNPTAFYLCASSSGSSDTQYFGPGTRLTVL.

This chain uses TRBV9 with TRBJ2-1; no clear D. Trimming took off 2 bases at V and 6 bases at J, with 15 bases between the two ends. The germline V gene has CDR1 SGDLS and CDR2 YYNGEE. The CDR3 is 15 amino acids. As DNA, the CDR3 is TGTGCCAGCAGCGTTGGAGTGAACCCGGGCAATGAGCAGTTCTTC. It yields the protein CASSVGVNPGNEQFF. The full variable domain, completed using reference TRBV9 and TRBJ2-1, is DSGVTQTPKHLITATGQRVTLRCSPRSGDLSVYWYQQSLDQGLQFLIQYYNGEERAKGNILERFSAQQFPDLHSELNLSSLELGDSALYFCASSVGVNPGNEQFFGPGTRLTVL.

A single count supports this clone. The chain employs TRBV2 and TRBJ2-1; TRBD1 matches 10 bases. V lost 4 bases, J lost 6 bases, and 3 bases stayed unmatched. Looked up from germline, CDR1 is SNHLY and CDR2 is FYNNEI. This CDR3 spans 14 amino acids. CDR3 sequence reads: CASSGGTGANEQFF. The DNA of the CDR3 is TGTGCCAGCAGTGGGGGGACAGGGGCCAATGAGCAGTTCTTC.

This clone was seen once. The chain combines TRBV25-1 with TRBJ2-1; TRBD2 aligns across 9 bases. The CDR3 is 16 amino acids. V lost 4 bases, J lost 7 bases, and 11 bases stayed unmatched. From germline, CDR1 is MGHDK and CDR2 SYGVNS. The CDR3 spells CASSAPTSGLQNEQFF. The DNA of the CDR3 is TGTGCCAGCAGTGCCCCGACTAGCGGTCTTCAAAATGAGCAGTTCTTC.

This chain uses TRBV28 with TRBJ2-7; perhaps TRBD2 as D (5 bases). Germline V CDR1 and CDR2: MDHEN, SYDVKM. V was pared by 6 bases and J by 4 bases, with 19 bases between. This CDR3 is 15 amino acids long. The DNA for the CDR3 is TGTGCCAGCAGCGGATTAAATGAGGGCGGATACGAGCAGTACTTC. It translates to CASSGLNEGGYEQYF.

The DNA of the CDR3 is TGTGCCAGCAGCGTAACTAGCGGTCATTACACCGGGGAGCTGTTTTTT. Protein product: CASSVTSGHYTGELFF. This chain links TRBV5-4 with TRBJ2-2; 8 nucleotides align to TRBD2. Germline values: CDR1 SGHNT, CDR2 YYREEE (reference sequence). The CDR3 contains 16 residues. V shed 4 bases, J shed 3 bases, and the junction held 8 bases outside the gene matches.

The V gene is TRBV12-2, the J gene TRBJ2-5; TRBD1 was called by the table and not checked on the DNA. TRBV12-2 is listed as a pseudogene. The CDR3 has 16 residues. CDR3 amino acids: CASRPRQSFCQETQYF. The CDR3 DNA reads as TGTGCAAGTCGCCCACGACAGAGCTTCTGCCAAGAGACCCAGTACTTC.

The CDR3: CATKTEANTGELFF. CDR3 in DNA: TGTGCCACCAAGACAGAGGCGAACACCGGGGAGCTGTTTTTT. The chain links TRBV11-2 to TRBJ2-2; D is perhaps TRBD1 (5 bases). Trimming left V 10 bases short and J 0 bases short, with 12 bases between. The CDR3 loop spans 14 amino acids. Germline loops: CDR1 SGHAT, CDR2 FQNNGV.

This sequence joins TRBV11-3 and TRBJ1-1, with a possible D match to TRBD1 (5 bases). CDR1 is SGHNT, CDR2 YENEEA, per germline. This CDR3 contains 14 residues. The V end was cut by 8 bases, the J end by 4 bases, with 17 bases between. Written as DNA, the CDR3 is TGTGCCAGCGCACTCGGGGGGGAGGCCACTGAAGCTTTCTTT. It yields the protein CASALGGEATEAFF.

V is TRBV6-4 and J is TRBJ2-1; 8 nucleotides align to TRBD2. V trimming: 5 bases; J trimming: 3 bases; junction bases outside the gene matches: 6. Germline V gives CDR1 MRHNA, CDR2 SNTAGT. This CDR3 comprises 15 residues. CDR3 nucleotides: TGTGCCAGCAGTCCCGGGACTAGTGACTACAATGAGCAGTTCTTC. The encoded protein is CASSPGTSDYNEQFF.

The chain carries TRBV4-3 and TRBJ2-3, with 15 bases identical to TRBD2. This CDR3 region has 20 residues. Trimming took 2 bases from V and 0 from J; bases not matched to a gene: 9. Germline CDR1 LGHNA, CDR2 YSLEER. CDR3 bases: TGCGCCAGCAGCCAAACCAGGACTAGCGGGGGGGCAGTTAGCACAGATACGCAGTATTTT. Translating gives CASSQTRTSGGAVSTDTQYF.

The rearrangement links TRBV7-9 to TRBJ2-1; TRBD2 matches 11 bases. V trimming: 4 bases; J trimming: 7 bases; junction bases outside the gene matches: 6. CDR1 and CDR2 from the germline V gene are SEHNR and FQNEAQ (reference sequence). The CDR3 spans 15 residues. CDR3 region: CASSYLAGGGNEQFF. The CDR3 bases are TGTGCCAGCAGCTACTTAGCGGGAGGGGGAAATGAGCAGTTCTTC.

The chain links TRBV5-4 to TRBJ2-7; TRBD1 aligns across 7 bases. This CDR3 has 14 residues. V was clipped by 4 bases and J by 3 bases; unmatched bases: 7. Germline CDR1 reads SGHNT; CDR2 reads YYREEE (reference sequence). In DNA form, the CDR3 reads TGTGCCAGCAGCGGCGGACAGGACCGCTACGAGCAGTACTTC. Its translation is CASSGGQDRYEQYF.

The chain is built from TRBV7-8 and TRBJ2-7; possible D gene TRBD2, 6 bases. Trimming removed 1 base from V and 0 bases from J, with 13 bases in between. The V gene's germline CDR1 is SGHVS and CDR2 FQNEAQ. This CDR3 comprises 16 residues. The CDR3 sequence is CASSLGSAGTSYEQYF. The CDR3 DNA is TGTGCCAGCAGCTTAGGCTCGGCGGGGACCTCCTACGAGCAGTACTTC.

The chain is built from TRBV28 and TRBJ2-1; a weak D match, TRBD1 (5 bases). Germline-derived CDR1 and CDR2 are MDHEN and SYDVKM. Trimming took off 6 bases at V and 3 bases at J, with 18 bases between the two ends. CDR3 length equals 16 residues. The CDR3 reads CASSLIATDYYNEQFF. The CDR3 DNA sequence: TGTGCCAGCAGCCTCATCGCGACAGATTACTACAATGAGCAGTTCTTC.

The CDR3 loop is CASSSPAGGDIQYF. As DNA, the CDR3 is TGTGCCAGCAGTTCACCCGCGGGGGGGGACATTCAGTACTTC. This chain joins TRBV11-2 and TRBJ2-4; 9 nucleotides agree with TRBD2. Germline V gives CDR1 SGHAT, CDR2 FQNNGV. Unmatched junction bases numbered 8, after V lost 6 bases and J lost 8 bases. The CDR3 runs 14 residues.

V and J are TRBV5-1 and TRBJ1-1; D not certain. The germline V gene has CDR1 SGHRS and CDR2 YFSETQ. V was pared by 0 bases and J by 4 bases, with 7 bases between. The CDR3 consists of 13 residues. The CDR3 is CASSLEGGTEAFF. For the CDR3, the DNA is TGCGCCAGCAGCTTGGAGGGAGGCACTGAAGCTTTCTTT.